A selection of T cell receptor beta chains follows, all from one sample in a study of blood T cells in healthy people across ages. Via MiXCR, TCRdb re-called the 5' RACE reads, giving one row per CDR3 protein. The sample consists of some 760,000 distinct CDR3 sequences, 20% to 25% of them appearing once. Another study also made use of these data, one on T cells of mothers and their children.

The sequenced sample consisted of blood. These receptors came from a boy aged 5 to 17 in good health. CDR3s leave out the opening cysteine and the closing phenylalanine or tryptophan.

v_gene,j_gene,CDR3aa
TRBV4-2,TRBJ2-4,ASSPPAKNIQY
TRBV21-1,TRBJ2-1,AGLPGVRNEQF
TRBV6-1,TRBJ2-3,ASTDYDRGHTDTQY
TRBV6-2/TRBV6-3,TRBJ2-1,ASSTRSPSSYNEQF
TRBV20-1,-,SAPTLTSGDYEQY
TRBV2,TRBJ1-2,ASSDKGATHGYT
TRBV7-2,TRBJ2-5,ASNKFSQGGGKETQY
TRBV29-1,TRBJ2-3,SVVGGLGSDTQY
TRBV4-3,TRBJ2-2,ASSHHGGTWTGVAGELF
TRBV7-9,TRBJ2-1,ASSPPWTMSSYNEQF
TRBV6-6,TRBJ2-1,ASRLLAGYNEQF
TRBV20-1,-,SARWDTGTYEQY
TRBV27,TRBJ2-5,ASSPRGTGQETQY
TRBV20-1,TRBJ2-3,SATDITDTQY
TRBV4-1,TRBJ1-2,ASSQRLGIYGYT
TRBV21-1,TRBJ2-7,ASSRWPSGYEQY
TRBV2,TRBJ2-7,ASSQNRDRGHEQY
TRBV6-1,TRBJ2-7,ASGYVGGSYEQY
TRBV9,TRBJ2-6,ASSEGQGHSGANVLT
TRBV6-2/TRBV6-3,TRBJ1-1,ASSDRTGATEAF
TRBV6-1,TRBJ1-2,ASSDPGGVGSYGYT
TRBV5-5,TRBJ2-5,ASSFASQVETQY
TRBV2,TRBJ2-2,AGNRDRGLGELF
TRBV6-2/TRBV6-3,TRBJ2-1,ASSLISIDEQF
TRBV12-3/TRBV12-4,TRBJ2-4,ASSLEDRNIQY
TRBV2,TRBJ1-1,ASSEATGGLGNTEAF
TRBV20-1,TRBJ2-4,SARVRTGNIQY
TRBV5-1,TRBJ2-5,ASRLRGQETQY
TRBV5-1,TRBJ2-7,ASSFRDTYEQY
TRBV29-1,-,SVEDRGTSGRREQF
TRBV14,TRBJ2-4,ASSSSGVGNIQY
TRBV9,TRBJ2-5,ASSVSRGYETQY
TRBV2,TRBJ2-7,ASSEGSDYEQY
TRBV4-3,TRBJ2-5,ASSLYRGVQETQY
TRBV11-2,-,ASSLDRAPEQF
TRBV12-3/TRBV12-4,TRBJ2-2,ASSFYSGGNTGELF
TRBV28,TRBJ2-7,ASSPPYAYEQY
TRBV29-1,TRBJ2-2,SVVVGENGELF
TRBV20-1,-,SARRQTSGRYNEQF
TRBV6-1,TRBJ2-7,ASKDWTTYEQY
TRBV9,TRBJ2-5,ASSVSQGTGEETQY
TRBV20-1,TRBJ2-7,SARTGGDNRQY
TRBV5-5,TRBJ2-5,ASSLRQQQETQY
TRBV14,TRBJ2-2,ASSQAGITGELF
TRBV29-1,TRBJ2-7,SVVYRDRDYEQY
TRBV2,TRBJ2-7,AGAGTVSHEQY
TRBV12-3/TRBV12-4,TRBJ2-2,ASSLVRGPGTGELF
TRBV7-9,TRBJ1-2,ASSLARVDGYT
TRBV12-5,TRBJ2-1,ASAASAYNEQF
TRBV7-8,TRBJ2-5,ASSLIQVRETQY
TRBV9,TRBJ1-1,ASRPFRRDQAF
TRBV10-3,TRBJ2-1,AISEAEPYNEQF
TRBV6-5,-,ASSYFKLAGRETQY
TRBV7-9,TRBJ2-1,ASSGALQPYNEQF
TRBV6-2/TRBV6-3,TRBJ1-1,ASGDTDWMSEAF
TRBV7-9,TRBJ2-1,ASSSRGLYNEQF
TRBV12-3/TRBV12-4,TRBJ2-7,ASSWLDSYEQY
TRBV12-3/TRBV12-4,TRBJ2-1,ASSYSLAVAYNEQF